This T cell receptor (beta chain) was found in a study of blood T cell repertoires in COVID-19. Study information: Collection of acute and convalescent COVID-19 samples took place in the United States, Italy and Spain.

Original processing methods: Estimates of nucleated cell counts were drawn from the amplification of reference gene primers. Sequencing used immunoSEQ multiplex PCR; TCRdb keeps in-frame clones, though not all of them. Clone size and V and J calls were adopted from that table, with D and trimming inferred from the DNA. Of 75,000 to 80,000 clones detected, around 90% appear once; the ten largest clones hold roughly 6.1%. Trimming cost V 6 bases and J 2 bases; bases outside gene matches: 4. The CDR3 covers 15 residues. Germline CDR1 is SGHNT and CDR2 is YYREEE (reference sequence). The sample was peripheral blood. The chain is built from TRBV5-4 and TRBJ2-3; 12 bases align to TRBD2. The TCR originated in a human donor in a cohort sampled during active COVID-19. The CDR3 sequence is CASTRLAGDTDTQYF. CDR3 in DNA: TGTGCCAGCACGCGACTAGCGGGGGACACAGATACGCAGTATTTT.